The source of this T cell receptor beta chain is a study of cytomegalovirus exposure and HLA in healthy donors. The study's findings and limits: The authors later found TCR association rates varying by HLA locus, with DRB1 most and HLA-C fewest. Being productive about 87% or about 30% of the time was typical of most TCR beta V segments in an earlier analysis. For most subjects, TCR beta sequences were reported to predict HLA-A and HLA-B alleles with accuracy.

J gave up 6 bases and V 5 bases, and 12 bases lay outside the gene matches. Germline V gene sequence: CDR1 MNHEY, CDR2 SMNVEV (reference sequence). This CDR3 has 15 amino acids. There were likely unrecorded immune exposures, though donors were nominally healthy when sampled. As concerns this clone: What it recognizes is unknown.

Use of 60 Vbeta and 13 Jbeta primers characterized the PCR. Sequenced by immunoSEQ multiplex PCR; TCRdb stores in-frame clones only, minus some. The table records roughly 110,000 clones, 82% of them present only once. This TCR derives from a young man in good health and CMV-seropositive. The sequenced sample consisted of PBMCs. This sequence joins TRBV27 and TRBJ1-1; 7 bases agree with TRBD1. The CDR3 is CASSLHTGDVSEAFF. The CDR3 coding sequence is TGTGCCAGCAGTCTCCATACAGGGGACGTCTCTGAAGCTTTCTTT.